This T cell receptor beta chain was sequenced for a study of blood T cell repertoires in COVID-19 (dated by TCRdb to between 2020 and 2021). Regarding the study in general: Samples from collaborators originated in the United States, Italy and Spain and spanned both the acute and convalescent phases of COVID-19. The dataset comprised deeply sampled blood TCRbeta repertoires from subjects exposed to, actively infected with, or recovered from COVID-19. The material from the prospective study consisted of cDNA or gDNA derived from T cells, B-cell-depleted T cells, or PBMCs. The samples were drawn from two sources: the first 160 participants of the ongoing ImmuneRACE study, and 1,000 to 1,500 subjects contributed by 6 global collaborators. The repertoires were made available in a free public database intended to serve as a resource for research on the immune response to SARS-CoV-2. Nearly every sample came with metadata listing a de-identified subject ID, COVID-19 status, age in years and sex. Where available, HLA class I and class II types were obtained from metadata supplied by the sample provider rather than from assay-based typing. General study outcomes and caveats: How much clinical and demographic metadata was included differed by source and by participant, and the metadata was provided uncurated.

Whole blood was collected in K2EDTA tubes by collaborating institutions according to the institutions' own protocols. Collaborator samples were shipped for TCRbeta analysis as frozen whole blood, isolated PBMCs, or DNA extracted from either sample type. V and J are truncated by 6 bases and 3 bases respectively, leaving an intervening sequence of 12 bases. Including the terminal cysteine and phenylalanine, the CDR3 comprises 13 residues. The CDR3 DNA has 39 bases and is translated from base 1. CDR1 and CDR2 were assigned from the germline V gene (reference sequence) as LNHDA and SQIVND. TCRbeta CDR3 regions were amplified from genomic DNA by means of the immunoSEQ Assay, a bias-controlled multiplex PCR. Turning to the authors' computational methods: The number of nucleated cells in each sample was estimated by amplification of reference gene primers within the assay. Sequence reads were collapsed and filtered to measure the absolute abundance of every unique TCRbeta CDR3 rearrangement. Productive Simpson clonality was computed per sample as the square root of Simpson's diversity index over productive rearrangements. This immuneACCESS table, as held by TCRdb, lists in-frame sequences with V and J called but not all clones. Of the missing ones, under half trace to an unresolved V gene in checked studies; the others have no known cause. The D gene and trimming were derived from the DNA, and the V and J assignments and clone size from that table. This sample lists 70,000 to 95,000 clones; over 70% were detected once. 12% of the sample belongs to the ten largest clones.

As to this clone: The antigen it recognizes is unknown. No base quality values were provided; no much bigger clone lies one nucleotide off.

The chain uses TRBV19 and TRBJ2-7; TRBD1 is possibly the D segment (6 matching bases). The receptor comes from a woman aged 40 to 50 with active or convalescent COVID-19. Sequencing was performed on peripheral blood. The CDR3 amino acid sequence is: CASSKTGLYEQYF. The bases are TGTGCCAGTAGCAAGACAGGACTCTACGAGCAGTACTTC.